Listed below are T cell receptor beta chains from one sample, sequenced in a study of T cells after yellow fever vaccination. TCRdb re-analysed the 5' RACE reads in MiXCR, keeping a single row per CDR3 protein. The profile shows about 74,000 distinct CDR3 sequences, about 6.6% of them singletons. The sequencing used CD8+ T cells sorted from PBMCs, collected 4 to 5 days after the first yellow fever vaccination. The origin of the receptors is a man aged 18 to 30 who received the YFV17D yellow fever vaccine. The CDR3 runs from the conserved cysteine through the conserved F or W. A D gene is named only where the DNA matches it firmly. Rows may omit the clone size; those that give it use once, few, many or a size class.

V	J	D	size	DNA	CDR3
TRBV11-1	TRBJ2-1	.	few	TGTGCCAGCAGCTTAGTAACGACTCTGGCGTCCAGCTACAATGAGCAGTTCTTC	CASSLVTTLASSYNEQFF
TRBV7-6	TRBJ2-2	TRBD1	many	TGTGCCAGCAGGGTCTCGGACAGGGGAATAACCGGGGAGCTGTTTTTT	CASRVSDRGITGELFF
TRBV9	TRBJ1-2	TRBD1	.	TGTGCCAGCAGAGACAGGGGACGCTACACCTTC	CASRDRGRYTF
TRBV10-3	TRBJ1-2	.	.	TGTGCCATTCCCGAGGGGACTAGTGGCTACACCTTC	CAIPEGTSGYTF
TRBV7-9	TRBJ1-5	.	.	TGTGCCAGCAGCTGGGACCTCGGCAATCAGCCCCAGCATTTT	CASSWDLGNQPQHF
TRBV7-9	TRBJ1-1	.	few	TGTGCCAGCAGCCACCTTGAGGGGTGGGCCACTGAAGCTTTCTTT	CASSHLEGWATEAFF
TRBV12-3/TRBV12-4	TRBJ2-3	.	.	TGTGCCAGCAGTTTAACCGGGAATACGCAGTATTTT	CASSLTGNTQYF
TRBV2	TRBJ2-3	TRBD1	.	TGTACCATCAGACAGGAAGAGGTCGGGACAGCTAGCACAGATACGCAGTATTTT	CTIRQEEVGTASTDTQYF
TRBV7-9	TRBJ2-5	.	.	TGTGCCAGCAGCTTAGTCAAGAGGGGGGAGACCCAGTACTTC	CASSLVKRGETQYF
TRBV6-4	TRBJ1-1	.	few	TGTGCCAGCCGAGGACGGGGCGACACTGAAGCTTTCTTT	CASRGRGDTEAFF
TRBV18	TRBJ1-1	.	many	TGTGCCAGCTCACCACCAACCCAGGGGAACACTGAAGCTTTCTTT	CASSPPTQGNTEAFF
TRBV7-9	TRBJ2-1	.	many	TGTGCCAGCAGCTTAACCGACTGGTCCTACAATGAGCAGTTCTTC	CASSLTDWSYNEQFF
TRBV27	TRBJ1-5	TRBD1	.	TGTGCCAGCAGTCCACTCACGACAGGGGGCAATCAGCCCCAGCATTTT	CASSPLTTGGNQPQHF
TRBV20-1	TRBJ1-6	TRBD1	.	TGCAGTGCCAGGACAGGGAAGGAGAATTCACCCCTCCACTTT	CSARTGKENSPLHF
TRBV12-5	TRBJ1-1	.	.	TGTGCTAGTGGTTGGCAGGTGCAGGGAGAGGTCACTGAAGCTTTCTTT	CASGWQVQGEVTEAFF
TRBV6-4	TRBJ2-3	TRBD2	many	TGTGCCAGCAGTGAAGGCGGGGGGGCCGCAGATACGCAGTATTTT	CASSEGGGAADTQYF
TRBV12-3/TRBV12-4	TRBJ2-7	.	few	TGTGCCAGCAGCCTCACCACAGGACACGGGCTCTACGAGCATTACTTC	CASSLTTGHGLYEHYF
TRBV4-1	TRBJ2-3	TRBD2	.	TGCGCCAGCAGCCAACTAGCGGGGGGACCGTCGAGCACAGATACGCAGTATTTT	CASSQLAGGPSSTDTQYF
TRBV5-5	TRBJ2-3	.	many	TGTGCCAGCAGCTTGCGGGCGGGGGCCTCCACAGATACGCAGTATTTT	CASSLRAGASTDTQYF
TRBV14	TRBJ2-1	TRBD1	.	TGTGCCAGCAGCCAAACGGGACAGGGGCAGTTCTTC	CASSQTGQGQFF